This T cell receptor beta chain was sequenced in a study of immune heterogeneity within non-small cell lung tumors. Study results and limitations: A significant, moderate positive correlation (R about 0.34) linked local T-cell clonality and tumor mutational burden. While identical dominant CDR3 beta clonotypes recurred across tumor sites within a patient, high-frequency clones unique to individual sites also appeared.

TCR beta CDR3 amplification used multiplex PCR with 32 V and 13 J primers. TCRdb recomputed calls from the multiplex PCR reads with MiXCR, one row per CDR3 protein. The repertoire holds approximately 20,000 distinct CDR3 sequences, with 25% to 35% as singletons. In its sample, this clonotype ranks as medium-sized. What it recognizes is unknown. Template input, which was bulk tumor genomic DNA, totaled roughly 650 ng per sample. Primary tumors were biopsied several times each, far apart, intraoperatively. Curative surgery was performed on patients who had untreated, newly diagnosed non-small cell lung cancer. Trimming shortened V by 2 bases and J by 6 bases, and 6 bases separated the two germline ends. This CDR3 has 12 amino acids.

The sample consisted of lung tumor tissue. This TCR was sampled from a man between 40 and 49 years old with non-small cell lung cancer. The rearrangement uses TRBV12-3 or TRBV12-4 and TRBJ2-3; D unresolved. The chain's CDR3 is CASSLWVDTQYF. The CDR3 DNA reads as TGTGCCAGCAGTTTATGGGTTGATACGCAGTATTTT.